This TCR beta chain appears in the sequencing data of a study of T cells after yellow fever vaccination. Overall study results and limits: A large majority of primary-vaccination clones showed up again after the booster (approximately 96% CD4, 85% to 90% CD8). The secondary response showed a weaker magnitude and a faster peak, day 5 versus 15.

A process of 5'RACE template switching, which added a universal primer site and UMIs, was used to make TCR cDNA. In TCRdb, the 5' RACE reads were re-called with MiXCR into one record per CDR3 protein. Of approximately 350,000 distinct CDR3 sequences detected, 11% appear once; the ten largest clones hold roughly 18%. Germline CDR1 reads KGHSH; CDR2 reads LQKENI. Between the trimmed V and J ends, which lost 8 bases and 7 bases, there was a span of 17 bases. This CDR3 has 13 amino acids. With respect to this clonotype: Its antigen is not known.

This chain joins TRBV18 and TRBJ2-5; D might be TRBD2 (6 bases). The clonotype originates from a man between 18 and 29 years old who received the YFV17D yellow fever vaccine. Here the sequenced sample was PBMCs, taken on the day of the first yellow fever vaccination. Here the CDR3 reads CASALREMGTQYF. DNA for the CDR3: TGTGCCAGCGCACTCCGGGAGATGGGGACCCAGTACTTC.